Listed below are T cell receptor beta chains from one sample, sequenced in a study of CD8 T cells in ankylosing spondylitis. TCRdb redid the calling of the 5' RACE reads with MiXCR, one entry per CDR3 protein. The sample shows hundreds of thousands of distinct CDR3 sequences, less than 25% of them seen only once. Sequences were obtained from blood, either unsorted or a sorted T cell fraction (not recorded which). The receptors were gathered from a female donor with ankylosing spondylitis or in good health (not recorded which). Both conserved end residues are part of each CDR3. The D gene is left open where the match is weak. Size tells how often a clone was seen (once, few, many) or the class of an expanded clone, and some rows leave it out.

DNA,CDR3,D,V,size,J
TGTGCCAGCAGTCCGGGGACAAGTTTTGTAGCTGAAGCTTTCTTT,CASSPGTSFVAEAFF,NA,TRBV12-3/TRBV12-4,NA,TRBJ1-1
TGTGCCAGCAGTTTAAGGCTAGCGGGAGCTGAGCAGTTCTTC,CASSLRLAGAEQFF,TRBD2,TRBV12-3/TRBV12-4,many,TRBJ2-1
TGTGCCTGGAGTAGAACCCGGGACAGACTCTACGAGCAGTACTTC,CAWSRTRDRLYEQYF,TRBD1,TRBV30,NA,TRBJ2-7
TGTGCCTGGACGGGCCCTGGAAACACCATATATTTT,CAWTGPGNTIYF,NA,TRBV30,NA,TRBJ1-3
TGTGCCAGCAACCCAAGCTCCTACAATGAGCAGTTCTTC,CASNPSSYNEQFF,NA,TRBV2,NA,TRBJ2-1
TGTGCCACCAGTGCCCCGGGACAAAACAATGAGCAGTTCTTC,CATSAPGQNNEQFF,NA,TRBV24-1,few,TRBJ2-1
TGCAGTGCTAGCGGGAGCTCCGGGGAGCTGTTTTTT,CSASGSSGELFF,NA,TRBV20-1,NA,TRBJ2-2
TGTGCCAGCACCCGGGACAGGCTAAACAATGAGCAGTTCTTC,CASTRDRLNNEQFF,TRBD1,TRBV12-3/TRBV12-4,many,TRBJ2-1
TGTGCCAGCAGTCCCTACCCCAGCTCGGAGACCCAGTACTTC,CASSPYPSSETQYF,NA,TRBV12-3/TRBV12-4,many,TRBJ2-5
TGTGCCAGCAGTCCGACCGGGACCGATGAAGCTTTCTTT,CASSPTGTDEAFF,NA,TRBV27,few,TRBJ1-1
TGTGCCAGCAGTCGGTCGCAGAACACTGAAGCTTTCTTT,CASSRSQNTEAFF,NA,TRBV12-3/TRBV12-4,NA,TRBJ1-1
TGTGCCAGCAGTTATGGGGCCCTTGAAGCTTTCTTT,CASSYGALEAFF,NA,TRBV12-3/TRBV12-4,NA,TRBJ1-1
TGTGCCATCACTCGGACTAGCGGGAGGACCAATGAGCAGTTCTTC,CAITRTSGRTNEQFF,TRBD2,TRBV10-3,many,TRBJ2-1
TGTGCCAGCAGGGGACAGGGCGGCCACGAGCAGTACTTC,CASRGQGGHEQYF,TRBD1,TRBV12-3/TRBV12-4,NA,TRBJ2-7
TGTGCCAGCAGTTTATTAGCGGGAAACAATGAGCAGTTCTTC,CASSLLAGNNEQFF,TRBD2,TRBV28,few,TRBJ2-1
TGCAGTGCCCCGACTGACTCTGCCTACAATGAGCAGTTCTTC,CSAPTDSAYNEQFF,NA,TRBV20-1,few,TRBJ2-1
TGTGCCAGCAGTTTCCAGTTGGGGACAGGAGCCTACGAGCAGTACTTC,CASSFQLGTGAYEQYF,TRBD1,TRBV28,NA,TRBJ2-7
TGTGCCAGCAGTTACCGGTTTCTCTACGAGCAGTACTTC,CASSYRFLYEQYF,NA,TRBV6-5,few,TRBJ2-7
TGTGCCACCAGACAGGGGGCCGGGAATGGCTACACCTTC,CATRQGAGNGYTF,TRBD1,TRBV10-3,NA,TRBJ1-2
TGTGCCAGCAGTGAATGGGTGGGGGGGAAGGAGACCCAGTACTTC,CASSEWVGGKETQYF,TRBD2,TRBV6-1,NA,TRBJ2-5
TGTGCCACTCACGGGGGACAGGATGGCTACACCTTC,CATHGGQDGYTF,TRBD1,TRBV6-2/TRBV6-3,NA,TRBJ1-2
TGCAGCGTTGTTCTGGGGGACGGCTACACCTTC,CSVVLGDGYTF,NA,TRBV29-1,few,TRBJ1-2
TGCAGTGCCATCCAGCTAGGGGGAGGGCCTTCGGACATTCAGTACTTC,CSAIQLGGGPSDIQYF,NA,TRBV20-1,NA,TRBJ2-4
TGCAGTCCCTTGGGGGCCAAGACTAATGAGCAGTTCTTC,CSPLGAKTNEQFF,NA,TRBV20-1,NA,TRBJ2-1
TGTGCCACCAGCAGCAACAGAATTGCAACTAATGAAAAACTGTTTTTT,CATSSNRIATNEKLFF,NA,TRBV15,few,TRBJ1-4
TGCGCCAGCTGCCGGGACAGCCACAATGAGCAGTTCTTC,CASCRDSHNEQFF,TRBD1,TRBV5-1,NA,TRBJ2-1
TGTGCCACCAGTCCCCGTAGCACAGATACGCAGTATTTT,CATSPRSTDTQYF,NA,TRBV24-1,few,TRBJ2-3
TGTGCCACCCGGACAGGGCAAGATACGCAGTATTTT,CATRTGQDTQYF,TRBD1,TRBV10-3,many,TRBJ2-3
TGTGCCAGCAGTCACCGAGAGGGCTCTCCCCTAGGCGAGCAGTACTTC,CASSHREGSPLGEQYF,NA,TRBV28,many,TRBJ2-7
TGCAGCGTTACTCTCAAACAGGGGGAAAAACTGTTTTTT,CSVTLKQGEKLFF,TRBD1,TRBV29-1,NA,TRBJ1-4
TGTGCCAGCAGCTTCCGACAGGGAGGGTCGGGCGAGCAGTACTTC,CASSFRQGGSGEQYF,NA,TRBV7-9,many,TRBJ2-7
TGTGCCAGCAGCCACGGGACATATGGCTACACCTTC,CASSHGTYGYTF,NA,TRBV3-1,NA,TRBJ1-2
TGTGCCAGCACCACCACTAGCGGGAGCTCCTACAATGAGCAGTTCTTC,CASTTTSGSSYNEQFF,TRBD2,TRBV7-2,few,TRBJ2-1
TGCGCCAGCAGCCGAGAGCTACAGGGGACCAATGAAGCTTTCTTT,CASSRELQGTNEAFF,TRBD1,TRBV4-3,many,TRBJ1-1
TGTGCCAGCAGCGGTTTTGACAGGAACTATGGCTACACCTTC,CASSGFDRNYGYTF,NA,TRBV5-6,few,TRBJ1-2
TGTGCCAGCAGAACCACAGATACGCAGTATTTT,CASRTTDTQYF,NA,TRBV6-5,NA,TRBJ2-3